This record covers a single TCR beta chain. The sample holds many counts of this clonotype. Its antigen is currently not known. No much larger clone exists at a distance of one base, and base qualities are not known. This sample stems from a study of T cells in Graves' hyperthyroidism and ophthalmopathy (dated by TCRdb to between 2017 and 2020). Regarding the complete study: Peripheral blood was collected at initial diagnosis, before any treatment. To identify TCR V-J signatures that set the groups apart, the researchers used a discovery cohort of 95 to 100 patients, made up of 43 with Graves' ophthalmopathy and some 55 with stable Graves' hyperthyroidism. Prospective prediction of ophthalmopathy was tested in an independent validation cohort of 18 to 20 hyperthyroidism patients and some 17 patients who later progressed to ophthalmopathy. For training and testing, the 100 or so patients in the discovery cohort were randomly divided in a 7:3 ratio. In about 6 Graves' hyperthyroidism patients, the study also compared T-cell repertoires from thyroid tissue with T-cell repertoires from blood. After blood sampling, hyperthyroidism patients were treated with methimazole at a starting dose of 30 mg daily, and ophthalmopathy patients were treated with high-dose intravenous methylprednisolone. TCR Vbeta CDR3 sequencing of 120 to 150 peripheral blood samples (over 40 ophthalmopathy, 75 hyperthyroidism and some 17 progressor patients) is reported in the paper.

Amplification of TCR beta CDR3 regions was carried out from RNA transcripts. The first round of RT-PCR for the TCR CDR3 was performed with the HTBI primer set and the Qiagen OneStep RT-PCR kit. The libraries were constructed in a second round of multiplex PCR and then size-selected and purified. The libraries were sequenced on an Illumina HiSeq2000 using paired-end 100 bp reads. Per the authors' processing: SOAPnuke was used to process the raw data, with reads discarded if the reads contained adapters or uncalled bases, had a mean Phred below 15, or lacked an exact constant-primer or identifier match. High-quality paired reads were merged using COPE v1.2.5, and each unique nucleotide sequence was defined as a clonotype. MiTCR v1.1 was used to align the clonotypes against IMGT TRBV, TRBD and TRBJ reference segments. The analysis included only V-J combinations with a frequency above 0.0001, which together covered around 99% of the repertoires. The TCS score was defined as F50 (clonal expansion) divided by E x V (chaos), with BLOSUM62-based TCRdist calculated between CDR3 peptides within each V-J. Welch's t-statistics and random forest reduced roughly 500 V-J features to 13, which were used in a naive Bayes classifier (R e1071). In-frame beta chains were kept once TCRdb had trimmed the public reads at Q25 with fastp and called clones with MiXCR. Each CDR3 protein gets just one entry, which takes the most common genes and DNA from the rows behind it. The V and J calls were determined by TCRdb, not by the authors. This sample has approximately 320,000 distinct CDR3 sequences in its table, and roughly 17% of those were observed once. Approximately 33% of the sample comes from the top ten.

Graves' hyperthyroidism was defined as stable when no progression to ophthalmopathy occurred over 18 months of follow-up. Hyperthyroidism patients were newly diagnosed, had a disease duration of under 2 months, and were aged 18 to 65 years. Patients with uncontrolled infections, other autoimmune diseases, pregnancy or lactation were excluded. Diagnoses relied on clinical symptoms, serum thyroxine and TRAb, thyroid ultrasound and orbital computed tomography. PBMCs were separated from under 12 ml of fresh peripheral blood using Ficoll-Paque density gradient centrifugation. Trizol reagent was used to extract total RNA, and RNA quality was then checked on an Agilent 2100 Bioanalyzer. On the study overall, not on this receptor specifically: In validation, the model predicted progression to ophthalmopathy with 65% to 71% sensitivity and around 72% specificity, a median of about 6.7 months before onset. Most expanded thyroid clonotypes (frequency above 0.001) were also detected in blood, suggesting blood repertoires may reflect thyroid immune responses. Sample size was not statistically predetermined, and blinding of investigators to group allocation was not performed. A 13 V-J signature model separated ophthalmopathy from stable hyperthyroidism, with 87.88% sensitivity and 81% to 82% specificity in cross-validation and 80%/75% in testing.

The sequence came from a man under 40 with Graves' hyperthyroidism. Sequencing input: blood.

The CDR3 here reads CATSRGGGLETQYF. The nucleotide sequence reads TGTGCCACCAGCAGAGGAGGGGGGTTAGAGACCCAGTACTTC. The chain was built from TRBV15 and TRBJ2-5; the D region may be TRBD1 or TRBD2, each matching 6 bases equally. The CDR3, cysteine through phenylalanine, is 14 amino acids long. The read is trimmed to its CDR3 DNA, 42 bases read in frame from base 1. Reading the germline V gene (reference sequence) gives CDR1 LNHNV and CDR2 YYDKDF. V is pared back by 1 base and J by 4 bases, with 10 bases lying between the germline termini.